This section outlines one T cell receptor (beta chain) sequence together with its context. This same CDR3 is encoded by further DNA sequences in the sample. This table comes from immunoSEQ multiplex PCR, and its TCRdb copy is limited to in-frame clones, with some not included. The data show roughly 290,000 clones, roughly 89% seen once. The germline gives CDR1 SGHNT, CDR2 YYREEE (reference sequence). Losses at the gene ends were 2 bases for V and 1 base for J; bases not matched to a gene: 2. The CDR3 covers 15 residues. This record belongs to a study of blood T cell repertoires in COVID-19. The clonotype comes from a man aged 30 to 45 with acute or convalescent COVID-19. The chain has TRBV5-4 and TRBJ2-5; TRBD2 agrees at 10 bases. The sample taken for sequencing was peripheral blood. CDR3 nucleotide sequence: TGTGCCAGCAGCTTAAGACTAGCGGGCCAAGAGACCCAGTACTTC. Translation gives CASSLRLAGQETQYF.